What follows are 32 T cell receptor beta chains derived from one specimen sequenced in a study of OX40 agonist ivuxolimab in advanced cancers. Sequencing used immunoSEQ multiplex PCR; TCRdb keeps in-frame clones, though not all of them. Among about 73,000 clones listed, approximately 90% were seen once. Material: CD4+ or CD8+ T cells sorted from blood, obtained in a trial of the OX40 agonist ivuxolimab. The receptors were sampled from an adult with an advanced solid tumor such as melanoma, head and neck, liver or kidney cancer.

This CDR3 reads CASQGRIWAEAFF. CDR3 bases: TGTGCCAGCCAAGGGAGGATATGGGCTGAAGCTTTCTTT. This chain uses TRBV2 with TRBJ1-1; D remains unclear. Germline V gene data show CDR1 as SNHLY and CDR2 as FYNNEI. The V end lost 8 bases, the J end lost 6 bases, and 16 bases lay between the germline ends. The CDR3 is 13 amino acids.

The rearrangement links TRBV6-1 to TRBJ2-1; 10 bases fit TRBD2. The CDR3 contains 15 residues. Germline loops: CDR1 MNHNS, CDR2 SASEGT. Trimming at V came to 7 bases and at J to 9 bases, leaving 12 bases not matched to a gene. For the CDR3, the DNA is TGTGCCAGCACGTTGCTAGCGGGGGCAGGTACTGAGCAGTTCTTC. As protein: CASTLLAGAGTEQFF.

This clone was recorded a few times. V usage is TRBV2 and J usage is TRBJ1-5, with D tentatively TRBD1 (5 bases). The CDR3 has 13 amino acids. V lost 6 bases and J 1 base, leaving 7 bases between the germline ends. Germline CDR1 and CDR2: SNHLY and FYNNEI. The DNA for the CDR3 is TGTGCCAGCAGAGGGGAAAGCAATCAGCCCCAGCATTTT. Translating it yields CASRGESNQPQHF.

V usage is TRBV11-3 and J usage is TRBJ2-5, with D possibly matching TRBD1 (6 bases). The J call could be wrong; TRBJ2-7 is a better fit for the DNA end. CDR3 size: 15 residues. Germline V lookup: CDR1 SGHNT, CDR2 YENEEA. In nucleotides, the CDR3 is TGTGCCAGCAGCTCCCAGCCGACAGGATCCTACGAGCAGTACTTC. Translated, it gives CASSSQPTGSYEQYF.

The V call is TRBV15, the J call TRBJ1-2; 12 bases are a match to TRBD1. The CDR3 length is 15 residues. Losses at the gene ends were 0 bases for V and 12 bases for J; bases not matched to a gene: 8. CDR1 is LNHNV, CDR2 YYDKDF, per germline (reference sequence). The CDR3 here is CATSRDPGQGAINTF. The CDR3 DNA follows: TGTGCCACCAGCAGAGATCCGGGACAGGGGGCAATCAACACCTTC.

The V gene is TRBV30, the J gene TRBJ2-5; unclear D gene. The CDR3 spans 13 residues. Germline-derived CDR1 and CDR2 are GTSNPN and SVGIG (reference sequence). The V and J ends lost 2 bases and 2 bases respectively, with 9 bases between them. CDR3 bases: TGTGCCTGGAGTAAAAACAGTCAAGAGACCCAGTACTTC. The encoded protein is CAWSKNSQETQYF.

The chain uses TRBV7-9 and TRBJ2-3; the match to TRBD2 covers 8 bases. The CDR3 spans 11 residues. The V and J ends lost 2 bases and 14 bases, in that order; junction bases with no gene match: 3. Germline loops: CDR1 SEHNR, CDR2 FQNEAQ (reference sequence). The CDR3 DNA is TGTGCCAGCAGCTTAATAGGACTAGCGTATTTT. It yields the protein CASSLIGLAYF.

V usage is TRBV11-3 and J usage is TRBJ1-6; D perhaps matches TRBD1 (6 bases). Trimming removed 3 bases from V and 9 bases from J, with 18 bases in between. Germline lookup yields CDR1 SGHNT and CDR2 YENEEA. The CDR3 length is 16 residues. The CDR3 DNA is TGTGCCAGCAGCTTTTCACCCACAGGGCCCTCTTCACCCCTCCACTTT. Protein product: CASSFSPTGPSSPLHF.

A few counts support this clone. The J gene is TRBJ2-1, the V gene TRBV7-8, with 8 bases aligning to TRBD2. CDR1 is SGHVS, CDR2 FQNEAQ, per germline. This CDR3 is 16 amino acids long. J was trimmed by 7 bases and V by 7 bases; bases with no gene match: 15. The CDR3 reads CASKTTGGPGSNEQFF. For the CDR3, the DNA is TGTGCCAGCAAAACAACGGGAGGGCCCGGATCGAATGAGCAGTTCTTC. Full variable domain (remainder filled in from reference TRBV7-8 and TRBJ2-1): GAGVSQSPRYKVAKRGQDVALRCDPISGHVSLFWYQQALGQGPEFLTYFQNEAQLDKSGLPSDRFFAERPEGSVSTLKIQRTQQEDSAVYLCASKTTGGPGSNEQFFGPGTRLTVL.

This rearrangement joins TRBV18 to TRBJ2-5; D possibly matches TRBD1 or TRBD2 (5 bases each). Trimming left V 5 bases short and J 5 bases short, with 18 bases between. CDR1 and CDR2 (germline): KGHSH, LQKENI. The CDR3 has 15 residues. DNA for the CDR3: TGTGCCAGCTCAGCAGGTGGGACGCCTGGGGAGACCCAGTACTTC. This gives the protein CASSAGGTPGETQYF.

The chain has TRBV19 and TRBJ2-7; the match to TRBD1 covers 7 bases. Germline V gene data show CDR1 as LNHDA and CDR2 as SQIVND (reference sequence). V lost 7 bases, J lost 4 bases, and 10 bases stayed unmatched. The CDR3 covers 14 residues. The CDR3 loop reads CASNRGPGPYEQYF. CDR3 in DNA: TGTGCCAGTAACAGGGGCCCCGGTCCTTACGAGCAGTACTTC.

The CDR3: CATSRDQAGDTEAFF. CDR3 nucleotide sequence: TGTGCCACCAGCAGAGATCAGGCCGGGGACACTGAAGCTTTCTTT. The rearrangement links TRBV15 to TRBJ1-1; unclear D gene. CDR1 and CDR2 from the germline V gene are LNHNV and YYDKDF (reference sequence). Trimming removed 0 bases at V and 3 bases at J, with 11 bases between. This CDR3 has 15 amino acids. Looking up the rest from reference TRBV15 and TRBJ1-1 gives the full variable domain: DAMVIQNPRYQVTQFGKPVTLSCSQTLNHNVMYWYQQKSSQAPKLLFHYYDKDFNNEADTPDNFQSRRPNTSFCFLDIRSPGLGDTAMYLCATSRDQAGDTEAFFGQGTRLTVV.

The gene calls are TRBV5-1 and TRBJ2-1; 11 bases are shared with TRBD2. V trimming: 3 bases; J trimming: 6 bases; junction bases outside the gene matches: 8. The CDR3 has 16 residues. Germline assignment: CDR1 SGHRS and CDR2 YFSETQ. CDR3 DNA sequence: TGCGCCAGCAGCTCGCTACTAGCGGGAGCGGGCAATGAGCAGTTCTTC. This gives the protein CASSSLLAGAGNEQFF. The full variable domain, its missing parts supplied by reference TRBV5-1 and TRBJ2-1, is KAGVTQTPRYLIKTRGQQVTLSCSPISGHRSVSWYQQTPGQGLQFLFEYFSETQRNKGNFPGRFSGRQFSNSRSEMNVSTLELGDSALYLCASSSLLAGAGNEQFFGPGTRLTVL.

The chain has TRBV20-1 and TRBJ2-3; tentative D call: TRBD1 (5 bases). This CDR3 is built from 11 residues. V gave up 1 base and J gave up 9 bases, with 8 bases separating them. CDR1 and CDR2 from the germline V gene are DFQATT and SNEGSKA (reference sequence). The CDR3 coding sequence is TGCAGTGCTAGAGGGACATCCACGCAGTATTTT. Residues: CSARGTSTQYF.

The rearrangement uses TRBV5-6 and TRBJ1-1; TRBD1 is a possible D gene (6 bases). Germline-derived CDR1 and CDR2 are SGHDT and YYEEEE. The CDR3 is 14 amino acids. Trimming removed 2 bases from V and 1 base from J, with 9 bases in between. The CDR3 is CASSFRRGNTEAFF. DNA of the CDR3: TGTGCCAGCAGCTTCCGCAGGGGGAACACTGAAGCTTTCTTT.

V is TRBV5-1 and J is TRBJ2-7; D tentatively fits TRBD1 or TRBD2 (5 bases each). The CDR3 loop spans 13 amino acids. V shed 4 bases and J shed 3 bases, with 11 bases lying between them. Germline V lookup: CDR1 SGHRS, CDR2 YFSETQ. CDR3 residues: CASSPGTLYEQYF. The CDR3 DNA reads TGCGCCAGCAGCCCCGGGACCCTCTACGAGCAGTACTTC.

The chain recombines TRBV19 with TRBJ1-5, with D tentatively TRBD1 (6 bases). Germline assignment: CDR1 LNHDA and CDR2 SQIVND (reference sequence). V was cut by 6 bases and J by 1 base, with 19 bases left in between. The CDR3 has 17 residues. CDR3: CASSRRGLVGSNQPQHF. The DNA for the CDR3 is TGTGCCAGTAGCCGCCGGGGGCTGGTAGGGAGCAATCAGCCCCAGCATTTT.

This chain connects TRBV10-3 to TRBJ2-3; D is possibly TRBD2 (6 bases). The CDR3 runs to 16 residues. With 2 bases removed from V and 3 bases from J, the gap between germline ends came to 15 bases. The germline V gene has CDR1 ENHRY and CDR2 SYGVKD. The CDR3 sequence: CAISEPGRGATDTQYF. CDR3 DNA sequence: TGTGCCATCAGTGAGCCAGGTCGCGGGGCGACAGATACGCAGTATTTT.

The chain recombines TRBV10-3 with TRBJ1-2; no reliable D call. The CDR3 extends over 13 amino acids. CDR1 and CDR2 from the germline V gene are ENHRY and SYGVKD. With 7 bases removed from V and 1 base from J, the gap between germline ends came to 10 bases. CDR3 loop: CAITELNNYGYTF. CDR3 bases: TGTGCCATCACCGAACTGAATAACTATGGCTACACCTTC.

CDR3 nucleotide sequence: TGTGCCATCAGCGAGACTAGCGGGATATTAAATGAGCAGTTCTTC. Translation gives CAISETSGILNEQFF. The chain uses TRBV10-3 and TRBJ2-1; 11 nucleotides agree with TRBD2. Germline values: CDR1 ENHRY, CDR2 SYGVKD. The length of the CDR3 is 15 residues. V lost 6 bases to trimming and J lost 7 bases; unmatched junction nucleotides: 8.

The chain joins TRBV27 to TRBJ2-2; 10 bases line up with TRBD2. Looked up from germline, CDR1 is MNHEY and CDR2 is SMNVEV (reference sequence). This CDR3 has 18 residues. After removal of 11 bases from V and 8 bases from J, the junction contained 23 bases not matched to a gene. CDR3 region: CAAPIPAGGRLLLGELFF. The CDR3 DNA reads as TGTGCCGCCCCGATTCCAGCGGGAGGGCGTTTACTATTGGGGGAGCTGTTTTTT.

The V call is TRBV5-4, the J call TRBJ2-3; D perhaps matches TRBD2 (5 bases). The germline gives CDR1 SGHNT, CDR2 YYREEE (reference sequence). The germline V and J ends were trimmed by 2 bases and 0 bases, with 10 bases remaining between them. This CDR3 region has 15 residues. The CDR3 protein is CASSFGLTSTDTQYF. CDR3 bases: TGTGCCAGCAGCTTCGGACTTACTAGCACAGATACGCAGTATTTT.

This clone was observed a handful of times. The gene calls are TRBV5-8 and TRBJ1-5; tentative D call: TRBD1 (5 bases). Germline V gives CDR1 SGHTS, CDR2 YDEGEE. V lost 3 bases, J lost 1 base, and 8 bases lay in between. This CDR3 is 14 amino acids long. The CDR3 protein is CASSSGRSNQPQHF. CDR3 coding DNA: TGTGCCAGCAGCTCGGGACGGAGCAATCAGCCCCAGCATTTT.

The V and J genes are TRBV5-4 and TRBJ1-3; D unresolved. Germline V lookup: CDR1 SGHNT, CDR2 YYREEE (reference sequence). This CDR3 is 15 amino acids long. Between the trimmed V and J ends, which lost 0 bases and 3 bases, there was a span of 10 bases. The CDR3, as DNA: TGTGCCAGCAGCTTGGAGGCGACATTTGGAAACACCATATATTTT. This sequence encodes CASSLEATFGNTIYF.

J is TRBJ1-5 and V is TRBV10-3; D call uncertain. CDR1 and CDR2 from the germline V gene are ENHRY and SYGVKD. The CDR3 has 17 amino acids. Trimming cost V 0 bases and J 4 bases, with 16 bases left between them. The CDR3 spells CAISESSWQRENQPQHF. DNA for the CDR3: TGTGCCATCAGTGAGTCGAGTTGGCAGAGGGAGAATCAGCCCCAGCATTTT.

J is TRBJ1-1 and V is TRBV2, with 8 nucleotides matching TRBD1. This CDR3 is built from 15 residues. Trimming took 8 bases from V and 4 from J; bases not matched to a gene: 12. Germline V gene sequence: CDR1 SNHLY, CDR2 FYNNEI. This CDR3 reads CASGAWTGSGTEAFF. CDR3 coding DNA: TGTGCCAGCGGAGCCTGGACAGGGTCTGGCACTGAAGCTTTCTTT.

The chain recombines TRBV29-1 with TRBJ1-1; the D is unclear. Deletions cut 0 bases from V and 0 bases from J, with 11 bases between. The CDR3 is 15 residues long. CDR1 is SQVTM and CDR2 is ANQGSEA in the germline V gene. The CDR3 sequence is CSVEDPRSLNTEAFF. CDR3 DNA: TGCAGCGTTGAAGATCCCAGAAGCCTGAACACTGAAGCTTTCTTT.

The V gene is TRBV4-1, the J gene TRBJ1-1; D is ambiguous. Per the germline V gene, CDR1 is MGHRA and CDR2 is YSYEKL. This CDR3 has 14 residues. Trimming removed 1 base at V and 1 base at J, with 7 bases between. The CDR3: CASSQVIRNTEAFF. Written as DNA, the CDR3 is TGCGCCAGCAGCCAAGTAATCAGGAACACTGAAGCTTTCTTT.

The CDR3 sequence: CASSPQGSGGTQYF. The DNA of the CDR3 is TGTGCCAGCAGTCCTCAGGGGTCCGGTGGGACCCAGTACTTC. The chain carries TRBV27 and TRBJ2-5, with D possibly matching TRBD1 (6 bases). Germline lookup yields CDR1 MNHEY and CDR2 SMNVEV (reference sequence). The CDR3 extends over 14 amino acids. V dropped 5 bases and J dropped 7 bases, with 17 bases sitting between them.

The genes are TRBV5-1 and TRBJ2-5; 7 bases match TRBD2. Germline values: CDR1 SGHRS, CDR2 YFSETQ. The CDR3 has 15 amino acids. After removal of 4 bases from V and 2 bases from J, the junction contained 8 bases not matched to a gene. The CDR3 DNA is TGCGCCAGCAGCGAATTAGCGGGCGGACAAGAGACCCAGTACTTC. It encodes CASSELAGGQETQYF. Full variable domain (missing parts from reference TRBV5-1 and TRBJ2-5): KAGVTQTPRYLIKTRGQQVTLSCSPISGHRSVSWYQQTPGQGLQFLFEYFSETQRNKGNFPGRFSGRQFSNSRSEMNVSTLELGDSALYLCASSELAGGQETQYFGPGTRLLVL.

In its sample, this clone was seen once. V gene TRBV20-1 combines with J gene TRBJ2-5; TRBD1 might be the D (5 bases). Germline V gives CDR1 DFQATT, CDR2 SNEGSKA (reference sequence). Trimming took 5 bases from V and 5 from J, leaving 9 bases between them. The CDR3 consists of 11 residues. The CDR3 coding sequence is TGCAGTGCTCCCGCAGGGGAGACCCAGTACTTC. Encoded protein: CSAPAGETQYF.

V is TRBV19 and J is TRBJ2-7; the D is unclear. Germline lookup yields CDR1 LNHDA and CDR2 SQIVND (reference sequence). Trimming left V 0 bases short and J 5 bases short, with 17 bases between. This CDR3 region has 16 residues. The CDR3 sequence: CASSIDGLIGLNEQYF. In nucleotides, the CDR3 is TGTGCCAGTAGTATAGATGGGCTGATTGGGTTGAACGAGCAGTACTTC.